The 12 T cell receptor beta chains presented below share a single source sample, sequenced in a study of shared clonotypes between healthy human individuals. TCRdb's copy holds only in-frame clones and misses some; the assay was immunoSEQ multiplex PCR. The sample includes around 1.9 million clones, about 92% of them seen just once. Terminally differentiated effector memory CD45RA+ cells were excluded by CCR7 positive selection of CD45RO-negative cells. Sequencing was performed on naive CD8+ T cells from PBMCs. The receptors derive from a man aged 18 to 35 in good health. Some clones in this sample may be carry-over from other donors' samples.

V gene TRBV5-1 combines with J gene TRBJ2-1; D is unresolved. This CDR3 has 14 residues. Per germline, CDR1 SGHRS and CDR2 YFSETQ. V lost 1 base, J lost 6 bases, and 11 bases lay in between. The DNA of the CDR3 is TGCGCCAGCAGCTTGAGGTGGGGAAGCAATGAGCAGTTCTTC. Its protein product is CASSLRWGSNEQFF.

The V gene is TRBV28, the J gene TRBJ2-7, with TRBD2 matching over 8 bases. The CDR3 is 17 amino acids. The ends lost 8 bases at V and 0 bases at J; junction bases unmatched: 15. Germline loops: CDR1 MDHEN, CDR2 SYDVKM. CDR3 sequence reads: CASQGWLAGIRSYEQYF. CDR3 sequence (DNA): TGTGCCAGCCAGGGTTGGCTAGCGGGTATCCGCTCCTACGAGCAGTACTTC.

V is TRBV28 and J is TRBJ2-3; 9 nucleotides line up with TRBD2. V shed 3 bases, J shed 2 bases, and the junction held 6 bases outside the gene matches. The CDR3 runs 16 residues. The germline V gene encodes CDR1 MDHEN and CDR2 SYDVKM. The CDR3 region is CASSFRLAGSTDTQYF. CDR3 DNA sequence: TGTGCCAGCAGTTTCCGGCTAGCGGGGTCCACAGATACGCAGTATTTT.

The chain is built from TRBV27 and TRBJ2-7, with D perhaps matching TRBD1 (6 bases). Germline CDR1 reads MNHEY; CDR2 reads SMNVEV (reference sequence). Trimming left V 5 bases short and J 2 bases short, with 19 bases between. This CDR3 contains 16 residues. CDR3 nucleotides: TGTGCCAGCAGTGTGACATCAGGGGTTTTGGCCTACGAGCAGTACTTC. Translating it yields CASSVTSGVLAYEQYF.

This clone has only one observation. The J gene is TRBJ2-3, the V gene TRBV4-2; D perhaps matches TRBD2 (6 bases). Deletions cut 0 bases from V and 3 bases from J, with 13 bases between. This CDR3 region has 16 residues. Germline assignment: CDR1 LGHNA and CDR2 YNFKEQ. CDR3 in amino acids: CASSQEVASETDTQYF. The CDR3 nucleotides are TGTGCCAGCAGCCAAGAAGTGGCTAGCGAAACAGATACGCAGTATTTT.

V gene TRBV6-5 combines with J gene TRBJ2-7, with TRBD2 matching over 11 bases. With 5 bases clipped from V and 7 bases from J, the junction kept 4 bases outside the gene matches. Per the germline V gene, CDR1 is MNHEY and CDR2 is SVGAGI. The CDR3 covers 13 residues. The CDR3 nucleotides are TGTGCCAGCAGTCTAGCGGGAGGTCGTGAGCAGTACTTC. Residues: CASSLAGGREQYF.

V usage is TRBV12-2 and J usage is TRBJ2-1; the table's TRBD2 call for D was not verified on the DNA. TRBV12-2 is designated a pseudogene. The CDR3 runs 20 residues. The CDR3 DNA sequence: TGTGCAAGTCGCTTATGTCAGGGGACTAGCGGGCTCCTCTCCTACAATGAGCAGTTCTTC. Translated, it gives CASRLCQGTSGLLSYNEQFF.

The chain joins TRBV7-9 to TRBJ2-4; 12 nucleotides line up with TRBD2. V was clipped by 5 bases and J by 4 bases; unmatched bases: 3. Germline V gives CDR1 SEHNR, CDR2 FQNEAQ (reference sequence). This CDR3 has 15 residues. CDR3 region: CASSRTSGRKNIQYF. CDR3 bases: TGTGCCAGCAGCAGAACTAGCGGGAGGAAAAACATTCAGTACTTC.

This chain uses TRBV9 with TRBJ2-3, with D perhaps TRBD2 (6 bases). This CDR3 spans 17 amino acids. Deletions cut 0 bases from V and 2 bases from J, with 16 bases between. Germline V gene sequence: CDR1 SGDLS, CDR2 YYNGEE. The CDR3 bases are TGTGCCAGCAGCGTAGATCCGGGACTCCTTTCCACAGATACGCAGTATTTT. Translation: CASSVDPGLLSTDTQYF.

The chain uses TRBV11-2 and TRBJ2-3, with TRBD1 identical over 8 bases. The CDR3 loop spans 16 amino acids. Germline CDR1 is SGHAT and CDR2 is FQNNGV. V gave up 3 bases and J gave up 2 bases; unmatched junction bases: 7. Here the CDR3 DNA reads TGTGCCAGCAGCTTTGTCCGGGACAGGCCCACAGATACGCAGTATTTT. This translates into CASSFVRDRPTDTQYF. The full variable domain, rest sourced from reference TRBV11-2 and TRBJ2-3, is EAGVAQSPRYKIIEKRQSVAFWCNPISGHATLYWYQQILGQGPKLLIQFQNNGVVDDSQLPKDRFSAERLKGVDSTLKIQPAKLEDSAVYLCASSFVRDRPTDTQYFGPGTRLTVL.

The chain joins TRBV19 to TRBJ2-2, with 8 bases lining up with TRBD1. The V segment lost 0 bases and the J segment 1 base; nucleotides outside the gene matches: 4. Germline lookup yields CDR1 LNHDA and CDR2 SQIVND (reference sequence). This CDR3 has 17 amino acids. The CDR3 nucleotides are TGTGCCAGTAGTATAGATCATGGGACAGGGAACACCGGGGAGCTGTTTTTT. Translation gives CASSIDHGTGNTGELFF. The whole variable domain, remainder taken from reference TRBV19 and TRBJ2-2, is DGGITQSPKYLFRKEGQNVTLSCEQNLNHDAMYWYRQDPGQGLRLIYYSQIVNDFQKGDIAEGYSVSREKKESFPLTVTSAQKNPTAFYLCASSIDHGTGNTGELFFGEGSRLTVL.

This chain links TRBV7-2 with TRBJ2-7; D could derive from TRBD1 or TRBD2 (5 bases each). The V gene's germline CDR1 is SGHTA and CDR2 FQGNSA. The CDR3 has 16 amino acids. Trimming stripped 4 bases from V and 1 base from J, with 17 bases between. CDR3 in amino acids: CASSSRDLEGSYEQYF. The CDR3 coding sequence is TGTGCCAGCAGCTCGAGGGACCTCGAGGGGTCCTACGAGCAGTACTTC. The whole variable domain, filled in from reference TRBV7-2 and TRBJ2-7, reads GAGVSQSPSNKVTEKGKDVELRCDPISGHTALYWYRQSLGQGLEFLIYFQGNSAPDKSGLPSDRFSAERTGGSVSTLTIQRTQQEDSAVYLCASSSRDLEGSYEQYFGPGTRLTVT.